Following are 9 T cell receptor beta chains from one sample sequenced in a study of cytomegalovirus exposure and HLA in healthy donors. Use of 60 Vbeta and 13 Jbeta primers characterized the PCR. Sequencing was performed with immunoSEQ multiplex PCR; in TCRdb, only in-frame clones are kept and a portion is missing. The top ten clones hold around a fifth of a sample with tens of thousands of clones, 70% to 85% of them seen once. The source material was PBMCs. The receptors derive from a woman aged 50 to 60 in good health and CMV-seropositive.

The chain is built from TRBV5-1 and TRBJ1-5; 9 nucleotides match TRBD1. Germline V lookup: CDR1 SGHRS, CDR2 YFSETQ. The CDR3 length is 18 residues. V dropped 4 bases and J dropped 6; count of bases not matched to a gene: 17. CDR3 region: CASSPGTGLPLGLQPQHF. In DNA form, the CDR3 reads TGCGCCAGCAGCCCAGGGACAGGGCTTCCCCTCGGTCTTCAGCCCCAGCATTTT.

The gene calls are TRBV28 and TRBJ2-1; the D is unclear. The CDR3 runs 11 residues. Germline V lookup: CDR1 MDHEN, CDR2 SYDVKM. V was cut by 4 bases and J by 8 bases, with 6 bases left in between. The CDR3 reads CASSSGYEQFF. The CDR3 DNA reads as TGTGCCAGCAGTTCAGGATATGAGCAGTTCTTC.

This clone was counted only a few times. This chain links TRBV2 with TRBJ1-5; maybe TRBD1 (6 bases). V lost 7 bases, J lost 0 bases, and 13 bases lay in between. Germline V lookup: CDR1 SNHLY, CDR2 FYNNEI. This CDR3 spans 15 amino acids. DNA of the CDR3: TGTGCCAGCAAGAGGACAGAGAATAGCAATCAGCCCCAGCATTTT. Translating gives CASKRTENSNQPQHF.

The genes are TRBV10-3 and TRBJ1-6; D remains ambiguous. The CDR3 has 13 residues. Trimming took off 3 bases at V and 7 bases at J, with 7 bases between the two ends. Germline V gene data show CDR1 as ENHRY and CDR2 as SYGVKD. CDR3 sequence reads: CAISEGGNSPLHF. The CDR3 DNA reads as TGTGCCATCAGTGAAGGCGGGAATTCACCCCTCCACTTT.

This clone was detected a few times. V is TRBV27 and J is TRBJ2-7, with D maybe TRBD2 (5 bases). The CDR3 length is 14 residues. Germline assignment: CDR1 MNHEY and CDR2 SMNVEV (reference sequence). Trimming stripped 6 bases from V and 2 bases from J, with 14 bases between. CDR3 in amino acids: CASSPGELTYEQYF. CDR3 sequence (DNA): TGTGCCAGCAGCCCCGGGGAGCTTACCTACGAGCAGTACTTC.

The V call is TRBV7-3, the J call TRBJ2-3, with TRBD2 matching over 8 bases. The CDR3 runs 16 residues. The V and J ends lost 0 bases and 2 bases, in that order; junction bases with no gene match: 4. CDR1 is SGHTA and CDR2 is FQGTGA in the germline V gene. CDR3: CASSLTTSADTDTQYF. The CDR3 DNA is TGTGCCAGCAGCTTAACGACTAGCGCTGACACAGATACGCAGTATTTT.

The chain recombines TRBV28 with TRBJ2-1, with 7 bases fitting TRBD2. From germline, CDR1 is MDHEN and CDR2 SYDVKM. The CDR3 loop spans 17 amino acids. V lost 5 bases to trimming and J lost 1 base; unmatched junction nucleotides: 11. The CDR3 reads CASSPPSGLGSYNEQFF. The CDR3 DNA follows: TGTGCCAGCAGTCCCCCTTCCGGACTAGGATCCTACAATGAGCAGTTCTTC.

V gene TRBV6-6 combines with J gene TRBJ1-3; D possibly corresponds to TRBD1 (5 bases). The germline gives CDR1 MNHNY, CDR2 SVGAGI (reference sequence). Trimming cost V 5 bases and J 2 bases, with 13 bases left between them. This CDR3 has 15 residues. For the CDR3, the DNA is TGTGCCAGCAGTCTATTAGGACAAGCTGGAAACACCATATATTTT. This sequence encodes CASSLLGQAGNTIYF.

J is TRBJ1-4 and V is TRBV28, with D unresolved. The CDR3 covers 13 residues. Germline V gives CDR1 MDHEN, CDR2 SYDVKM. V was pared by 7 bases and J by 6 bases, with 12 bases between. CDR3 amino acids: CASKGGLYEKLFF. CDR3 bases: TGTGCCAGCAAGGGAGGTCTCTATGAAAAACTGTTTTTT. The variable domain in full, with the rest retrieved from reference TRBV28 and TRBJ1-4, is DVKVTQSSRYLVKRTGEKVFLECVQDMDHENMFWYRQDPGLGLRLIYFSYDVKMKEKGDIPEGYSVSREKKERFSLILESASTNQTSMYLCASKGGLYEKLFFGSGTQLSVL.